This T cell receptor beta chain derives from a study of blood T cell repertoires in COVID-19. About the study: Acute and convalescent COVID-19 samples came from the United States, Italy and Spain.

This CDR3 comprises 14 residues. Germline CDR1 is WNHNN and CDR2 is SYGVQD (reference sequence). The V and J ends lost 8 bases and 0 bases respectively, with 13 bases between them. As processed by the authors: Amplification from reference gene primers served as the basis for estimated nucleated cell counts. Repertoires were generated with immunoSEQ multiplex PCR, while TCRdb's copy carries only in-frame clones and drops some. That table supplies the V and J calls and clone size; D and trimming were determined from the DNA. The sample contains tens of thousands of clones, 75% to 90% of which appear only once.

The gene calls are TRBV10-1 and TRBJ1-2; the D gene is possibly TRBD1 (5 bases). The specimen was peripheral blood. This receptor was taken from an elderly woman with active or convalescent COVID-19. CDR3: CASGVEGTNYGYTF. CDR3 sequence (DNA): TGCGCCAGCGGGGTGGAGGGGACTAACTATGGCTACACCTTC.